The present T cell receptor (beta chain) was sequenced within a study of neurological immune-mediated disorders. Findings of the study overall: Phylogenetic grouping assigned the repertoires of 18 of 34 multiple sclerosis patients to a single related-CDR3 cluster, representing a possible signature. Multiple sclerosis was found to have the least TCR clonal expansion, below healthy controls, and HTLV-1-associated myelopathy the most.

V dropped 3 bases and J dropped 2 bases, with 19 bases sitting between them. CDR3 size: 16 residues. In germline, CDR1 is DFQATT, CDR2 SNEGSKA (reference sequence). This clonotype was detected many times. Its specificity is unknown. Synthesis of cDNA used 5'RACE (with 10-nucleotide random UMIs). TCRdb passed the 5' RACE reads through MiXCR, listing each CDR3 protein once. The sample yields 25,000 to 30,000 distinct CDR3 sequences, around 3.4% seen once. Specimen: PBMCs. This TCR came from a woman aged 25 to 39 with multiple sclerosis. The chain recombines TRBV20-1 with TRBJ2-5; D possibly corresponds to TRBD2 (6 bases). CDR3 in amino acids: CSASGGTSWGQETQYF. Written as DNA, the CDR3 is TGCAGTGCTAGTGGCGGGACCTCCTGGGGTCAAGAGACCCAGTACTTC.